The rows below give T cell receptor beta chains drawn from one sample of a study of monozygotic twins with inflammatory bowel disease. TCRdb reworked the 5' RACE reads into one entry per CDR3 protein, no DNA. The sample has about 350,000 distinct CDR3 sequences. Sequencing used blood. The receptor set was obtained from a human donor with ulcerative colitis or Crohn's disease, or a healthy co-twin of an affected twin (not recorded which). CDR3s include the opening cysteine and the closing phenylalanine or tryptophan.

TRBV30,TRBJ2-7,CAWCPTDSYEQYF
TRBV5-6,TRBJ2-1,CASSLTPSGLYNEQFF
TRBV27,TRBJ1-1,CASSPGRGYTEAFF
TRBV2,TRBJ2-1,CASSESSGFRSYNEQFF
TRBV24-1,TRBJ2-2,CATSEGGLAANTGELFF
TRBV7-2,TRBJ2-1,CASSLERDYNEQFF
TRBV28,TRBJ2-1,CASSPYWDRGSNEQFF
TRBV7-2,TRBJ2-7,CASSSVGTSGGPEQYF
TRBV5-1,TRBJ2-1,CASSLAGDTTYNEQFF
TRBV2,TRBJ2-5,CASSTRETQYF
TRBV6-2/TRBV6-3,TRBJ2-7,CASSYSRTGAYEQYF
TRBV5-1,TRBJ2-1,CASSSARSEDEQFF
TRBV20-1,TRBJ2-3,CSAIGASDTQYF
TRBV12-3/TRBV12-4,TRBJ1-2,CASSSNGDSFYGYTF
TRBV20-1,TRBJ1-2,CRLDDNYGYTF
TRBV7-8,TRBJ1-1,CASSLSTLGATEAFF
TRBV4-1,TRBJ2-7,CASRGGAGYAYEQYF
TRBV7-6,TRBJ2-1,CASSRSGTSSYNEQFF
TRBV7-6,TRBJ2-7,CASSSREGTLYEQYF
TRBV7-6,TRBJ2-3,CATSSLIGTDTQYF
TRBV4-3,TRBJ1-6,CASSQDQTENNSPLHF
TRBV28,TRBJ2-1,CASSRLAADSYNEQFF
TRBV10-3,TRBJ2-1,CAISVVAETRSYNEQFF
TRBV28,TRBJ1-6,CASTPLQMDNSPLHF
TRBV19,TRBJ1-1,CASSSPMRGHTEAFF
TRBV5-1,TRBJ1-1,CASRTNGGGTEAFF
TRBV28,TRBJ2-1,CASRSGQGARNEQFF
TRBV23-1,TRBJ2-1,CASIPSLIRDSPYNEQFF
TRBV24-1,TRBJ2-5,CATSDPGATETQYF
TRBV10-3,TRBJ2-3,CAISEIGDTQYF
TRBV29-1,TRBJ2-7,CSVFVTGGLEQYF
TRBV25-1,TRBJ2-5,CASSEFPTAGGQETQYF
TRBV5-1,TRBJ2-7,CASSRGNPQLYEQYF
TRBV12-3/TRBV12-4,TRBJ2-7,CASSSPQVGVYEQYF
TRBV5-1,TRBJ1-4,CASSLTATNEKLFF
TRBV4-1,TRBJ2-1,CASSRLAGEMGNEQFF
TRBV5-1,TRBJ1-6,CASSLGTGLGNSPLHF
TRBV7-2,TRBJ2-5,CASSLSRGGVKTQYF
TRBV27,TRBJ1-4,CASRRTTNEKLFF
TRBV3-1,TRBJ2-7,CASSLRDRAVRQYF
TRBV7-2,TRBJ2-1,CASSRDSSSNNEQFF
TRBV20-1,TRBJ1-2,CSKTGIHGYTF